These 27 T cell receptor beta chains were sequenced from one sample in a study of T cells in Graves' hyperthyroidism and ophthalmopathy. Template material for amplifying TCR beta CDR3 regions consisted of RNA transcripts. HTBI primers were the set used in a first-round RT-PCR of the TCR CDR3. From the multiplex PCR reads, TCRdb called clonotypes with MiXCR, one entry per CDR3 protein. The data hold approximately 370,000 distinct CDR3 sequences, with about 15% observed a single time. Specimen: blood. All receptors come from a woman in her 30s with Graves' hyperthyroidism that later progressed to Graves' ophthalmopathy.

A note on this clonotype: Being one base from a much bigger clone, this may be a read error. The gene calls are TRBV5-1 and TRBJ2-2; D may correspond to TRBD1 or TRBD2 (5 bases each). Looked up from germline, CDR1 is SGHRS and CDR2 is YFSETQ. CDR3 length: 13 amino acids. CDR3 sequence: CASSLAGHGDLFF. The CDR3, as DNA: TGCGCCAGCAGCTTGGCCGGGCACGGGGACCTGTTTTTT.

This clonotype was recorded at least ten times. This chain joins TRBV12-3 or TRBV12-4 and TRBJ2-1, with TRBD2 as a possible D gene (9 bases). V was pared by 6 bases and J by 9 bases, with 33 bases between. The CDR3 has 19 residues. The CDR3 DNA is TGTGCCAGCAGCCCAGACAGGGGTCGGACTAGCGTCGTCGTCGGTGAGCAGTTCTTC. Protein sequence: CASSPDRGRTSVVVGEQFF.

This clonotype was detected ten times or more. The V and J genes are TRBV3-1 and TRBJ2-1; TRBD1 aligns across 7 bases. Germline V CDR1 and CDR2: LGHDT, YNNKEL (reference sequence). This CDR3 contains 17 residues. With V trimmed by 5 bases and J by 0 bases, 10 bases remained unmatched. The DNA of the CDR3 is TGTGCCAGCAGCTTCAGGACAGGACCCAGCTCCTACAATGAGCAGTTCTTC. Amino acid sequence: CASSFRTGPSSYNEQFF.

This clonotype has a count of ten or more. V and J are TRBV30 and TRBJ2-5; tentative D call: TRBD1 (6 bases). The V gene's germline CDR1 is GTSNPN and CDR2 SVGIG (reference sequence). The V end lost 3 bases, the J end lost 2 bases, and 19 bases lay between the germline ends. The CDR3 is made up of 16 amino acids. This chain's CDR3 is CAWSQTTGQKQETQYF. The DNA for the CDR3 is TGTGCCTGGAGCCAAACGACCGGACAGAAGCAAGAGACCCAGTACTTC. The full variable domain, its missing parts supplied by reference TRBV30 and TRBJ2-5, is SQTIHQWPATLVQPVGSPLSLECTVEGTSNPNLYWYRQAAGRGLQLLFYSVGIGQISSEVPQNLSASRPQDRQFILSSKKLLLSDSGFYLCAWSQTTGQKQETQYFGPGTRLLVL.

This clonotype was recorded a few times. The chain combines TRBV20-1 with TRBJ1-6; weak D call: TRBD1 (5 bases). Germline-derived CDR1 and CDR2 are DFQATT and SNEGSKA (reference sequence). V lost 3 bases, J lost 0 bases, and 18 bases lay in between. The CDR3 covers 18 residues. Here the CDR3 DNA reads TGCAGTGCTAGTGTTAGAGACAGAAAAAACTCCTATAATTCACCCCTCCACTTT. Translating it yields CSASVRDRKNSYNSPLHF.

This clonotype was recorded at least ten times. The chain recombines TRBV29-1 with TRBJ1-1; no clear D. This CDR3 comprises 13 residues. Germline V CDR1 and CDR2: SQVTM, ANQGSEA. Trimming pared 0 bases from V and 1 base from J, leaving 6 bases between. The CDR3 region is CSVEDGQNTEAFF. The CDR3 coding sequence is TGCAGCGTTGAAGATGGCCAGAACACTGAAGCTTTCTTT.

In this sample, this clonotype turned up a few times. In DNA, the CDR3 is TGTGCCAGCAGCTCGGCCGGGACACCCAACGGAGCTTTCTTT. This translates into CASSSAGTPNGAFF. The gene calls are TRBV13 and TRBJ1-1; tentatively, D is TRBD1 (6 bases). Between the trimmed V and J ends, which lost 4 bases and 10 bases, there was a span of 19 bases. The CDR3 is made up of 14 amino acids. Germline assignment: CDR1 PRHDT and CDR2 FYEKMQ (reference sequence).

Only a few counts were recorded for this clonotype. This chain connects TRBV20-1 to TRBJ2-7; 9 positions agree with TRBD2. CDR3 length: 14 amino acids. V shed 2 bases, J shed 4 bases, and the junction held 6 bases outside the gene matches. CDR1 is DFQATT, CDR2 SNEGSKA, per germline (reference sequence). The chain's CDR3 is CSARLAGGQYEQYF. The DNA for the CDR3 is TGCAGTGCTAGACTGGCGGGGGGGCAGTACGAGCAGTACTTC.

On this clonotype itself: Just one base apart from a much larger clone, this may be a read error. V is TRBV29-1 and J is TRBJ2-1; 8 bases fit TRBD2. CDR1 is SQVTM, CDR2 ANQGSEA, per germline. This CDR3 comprises 15 residues. V lost 7 bases, J lost 9 bases, and 17 bases stayed unmatched. DNA for the CDR3: TGCAGCGATGGCGGAGGTAGCGGGGCCGGCGGTGAGCAGTTCTTC. This codes for CSDGGGSGAGGEQFF.

Only a few counts were recorded for this clonotype. This chain connects TRBV18 to TRBJ1-5; 8 bases are a match to TRBD1. V was clipped by 8 bases and J by 6 bases; unmatched bases: 9. CDR3 size: 14 residues. The germline V gene encodes CDR1 KGHSH and CDR2 LQKENI. For the CDR3, the DNA is TGTGCCAGCGACCGGACAGGGTCTACTCAGCCCCAGCATTTT. It codes for CASDRTGSTQPQHF.

This clonotype was recorded a few times. The V call is TRBV7-7, the J call TRBJ2-5; tentatively, D is TRBD1 (6 bases). V was trimmed by 4 bases and J by 5 bases, leaving 11 bases between them. Germline values: CDR1 SSHAT, CDR2 FNYEAQ (reference sequence). This CDR3 contains 13 residues. CDR3 bases: TGTGCCAGCAGCTCAACAGGGATGGAGACCCAGTACTTC. It yields the protein CASSSTGMETQYF.

The chain carries TRBV28 and TRBJ1-1; D not resolved. Deletions cut 9 bases from V and 7 bases from J, with 21 bases between. This CDR3 spans 14 amino acids. The germline V gene has CDR1 MDHEN and CDR2 SYDVKM. CDR3 DNA: TGTGCCAGTTCGCCGTGGCAGAAAGCGGATGAAGCTTTCTTT. As protein: CASSPWQKADEAFF.

At least ten counts were recorded for this clonotype. This chain uses TRBV29-1 with TRBJ2-7, with 8 bases lining up with TRBD1. Germline V lookup: CDR1 SQVTM, CDR2 ANQGSEA. There are 13 residues in the CDR3. V dropped 4 bases and J dropped 1; count of bases not matched to a gene: 3. The CDR3 DNA sequence: TGCAGCGTTGGGCAGGGGGCATCCTACGAGCAGTACTTC. It translates to CSVGQGASYEQYF.

About this clonotype itself: A much larger clonotype is one base distant, so this may be a read error. The chain combines TRBV7-2 with TRBJ2-7, with D possibly being TRBD2 (6 bases). The CDR3 is made up of 15 amino acids. Germline V CDR1 and CDR2: SGHTA, FQGNSA. The chain's CDR3 is CARSFSSRGTYEQYF. CDR3 nucleotide sequence: TGTGCCAGAAGCTTCTCTTCGCGCGGGACCTACGAGCAGTACTTC.

The chain uses TRBV6-1 and TRBJ2-2; 7 positions agree with TRBD1. V trimming: 7 bases; J trimming: 9 bases; junction bases outside the gene matches: 11. The CDR3 covers 14 residues. CDR1 is MNHNS and CDR2 is SASEGT in the germline V gene. CDR3 region: CASITGTVIRELFF. As DNA, the CDR3 is TGTGCCAGCATAACCGGGACAGTTATCCGGGAGCTGTTTTTT.

This clonotype was recorded at least ten times. The CDR3 region has the DNA TGCAGCGTTGCATTCAGCGGGAGGATAGGAGAGACCCAGTACTTC. This encodes CSVAFSGRIGETQYF. The chain employs TRBV29-1 and TRBJ2-5, with 9 positions matching TRBD2. Germline V lookup: CDR1 SQVTM, CDR2 ANQGSEA. The CDR3 runs to 15 residues. The trim removed 4 bases at V and 4 bases at J, leaving 10 bases unmatched.

This clonotype was observed many times. The chain uses TRBV28 and TRBJ1-6; tentatively, D is TRBD1 (6 bases). The V gene lost 6 bases and the J gene lost 0 bases, with 9 bases spanning the gap. CDR1 is MDHEN and CDR2 is SYDVKM in the germline V gene. The CDR3 extends over 15 amino acids. In DNA form, the CDR3 reads TGTGCCAGCAGAAGCAGGGGCTCCTATAATTCACCCCTCCACTTT. Translated: CASRSRGSYNSPLHF. Variable domain in full (rest from reference TRBV28 and TRBJ1-6): DVKVTQSSRYLVKRTGEKVFLECVQDMDHENMFWYRQDPGLGLRLIYFSYDVKMKEKGDIPEGYSVSREKKERFSLILESASTNQTSMYLCASRSRGSYNSPLHFGNGTRLTVT.

On this clonotype itself: A much larger clone differs from this one at a single base, so this may be a read error. The rearrangement links TRBV20-1 to TRBJ1-2; D remains ambiguous. The CDR3 is 14 residues long. Trimming pared 0 bases from V and 2 bases from J, leaving 10 bases between. Germline assignment: CDR1 DFQATT and CDR2 SNEGSKA (reference sequence). CDR3 in amino acids: CSARDAEENYGYTF. CDR3 DNA: TGCAGTGCTAGAGACGCGGAAGAGAACTATGGCTACACCTTC.

The rearrangement links TRBV20-1 to TRBJ2-4; 7 nucleotides match TRBD1. Germline CDR1 DFQATT, CDR2 SNEGSKA (reference sequence). Trimming removed 3 bases from V and 2 bases from J; junction bases left unmatched: 4. The CDR3 extends over 14 amino acids. CDR3 nucleotide sequence: TGCAGTGCTAGTCAGACAGGGACCAAAAACATTCAGTACTTC. Protein product: CSASQTGTKNIQYF.

The rearrangement joins TRBV29-1 to TRBJ2-1; the D is unclear. The CDR3 has 11 residues. Germline V gene data show CDR1 as SQVTM and CDR2 as ANQGSEA. V shed 4 bases and J shed 4 bases, with 5 bases lying between them. The DNA for the CDR3 is TGCAGCGTTGCCGTATACAATGAGCAGTTCTTC. Its translation: CSVAVYNEQFF.

This clonotype was seen repeatedly, ten times or more. This chain joins TRBV20-1 and TRBJ2-7; 7 nucleotides match TRBD2. Trimming cost V 4 bases and J 5 bases; bases outside gene matches: 5. The germline V gene encodes CDR1 DFQATT and CDR2 SNEGSKA (reference sequence). The CDR3 spans 12 residues. This CDR3 is CSAIGLDHEQYF. DNA of the CDR3: TGCAGTGCTATTGGACTAGATCACGAGCAGTACTTC.

The chain employs TRBV5-4 and TRBJ2-1; D possibly uses TRBD1 or TRBD2 (5 bases each). V was shortened by 4 bases and J by 9 bases, with 14 bases between the two germline ends. The CDR3 loop spans 13 amino acids. The germline V gene has CDR1 SGHNT and CDR2 YYREEE (reference sequence). This CDR3 reads CASSLGDGGEQFF. The CDR3 DNA reads TGTGCCAGCAGCCTAGGGGATGGAGGTGAGCAGTTCTTC.

This clonotype was counted ten times or more. The chain uses TRBV28 and TRBJ1-2, with 12 bases identical to TRBD1. J lost 7 bases, V lost 6 bases, and 9 bases had no gene match. CDR3 length: 15 residues. Germline values: CDR1 MDHEN, CDR2 SYDVKM. CDR3 loop: CASSRTGTGGRGYTF. In DNA form, the CDR3 reads TGTGCCAGCAGCCGAACCGGGACAGGGGGCCGTGGCTACACCTTC.

About this clonotype itself: A read error may account for a junction end that differs from germline. CDR3 sequence (DNA): TGTGCCAGCAGTTTAGCGGGTTCTGCGGGGGGAATTGAGCAATTCTTC. It translates to CASSLAGSAGGIEQFF. V usage is TRBV2 and J usage is TRBJ2-1; 8 bases are shared with TRBD2. This CDR3 has 16 residues. The germline CDR1 and CDR2 sequences are SNHLY and FYNNEI.

This clonotype was observed many times. The chain recombines TRBV28 with TRBJ1-4, with D possibly being TRBD1 (5 bases). Trimming removed 2 bases at V and 2 bases at J, with 9 bases between. Germline CDR1 MDHEN, CDR2 SYDVKM. The CDR3 sequence is 15 residues long. The CDR3 DNA follows: TGTGCCAGCAGTTTACTCCAGGGTACTAATGAAAAACTGTTTTTT. As protein: CASSLLQGTNEKLFF.

This clonotype was observed many times. The chain employs TRBV2 and TRBJ2-3; D ambiguous. The germline V gene has CDR1 SNHLY and CDR2 FYNNEI. The CDR3 has 13 residues. V was shortened by 7 bases and J by 3 bases, with 11 bases between the two germline ends. The CDR3 is CASNKLQTDTQYF. The CDR3, as DNA: TGTGCCAGCAATAAGTTACAGACAGATACGCAGTATTTT.

This clonotype was seen a handful of times. The rearrangement uses TRBV12-3 or TRBV12-4 and TRBJ2-7, with 7 bases aligning to TRBD2. The V and J ends lost 3 bases and 0 bases, in that order; junction bases with no gene match: 5. The CDR3 is 15 residues long. The CDR3 loop reads CASSFMGTNSYEQYF. In DNA form, the CDR3 reads TGTGCCAGCAGTTTCATGGGGACTAACTCCTACGAGCAGTACTTC.